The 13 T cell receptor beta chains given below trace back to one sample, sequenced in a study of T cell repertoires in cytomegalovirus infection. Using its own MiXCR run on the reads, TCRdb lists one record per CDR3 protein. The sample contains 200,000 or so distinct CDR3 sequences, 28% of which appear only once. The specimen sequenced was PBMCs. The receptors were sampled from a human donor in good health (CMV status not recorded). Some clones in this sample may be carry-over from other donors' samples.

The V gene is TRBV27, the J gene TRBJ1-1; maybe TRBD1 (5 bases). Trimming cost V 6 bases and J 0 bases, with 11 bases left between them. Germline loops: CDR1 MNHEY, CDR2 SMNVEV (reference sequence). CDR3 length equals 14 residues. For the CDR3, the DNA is TGTGCCAGCAGCCGAGGGGTTATGAACACTGAAGCTTTCTTT. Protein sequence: CASSRGVMNTEAFF.

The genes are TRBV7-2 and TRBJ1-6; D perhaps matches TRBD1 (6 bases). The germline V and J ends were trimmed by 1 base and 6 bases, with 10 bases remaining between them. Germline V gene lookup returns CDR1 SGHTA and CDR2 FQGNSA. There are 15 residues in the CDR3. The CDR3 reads CASSLEGTFNSPLHF. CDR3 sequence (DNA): TGTGCCAGCAGCTTAGAAGGGACATTTAATTCACCCCTCCACTTT.

CDR3: CASSLGRGQNTEAFF. In DNA, the CDR3 is TGCGCCAGCAGCTTGGGAAGGGGGCAGAACACTGAAGCTTTCTTT. The chain employs TRBV5-1 and TRBJ1-1, with 7 bases that match TRBD1. This CDR3 has 15 residues. Germline V lookup: CDR1 SGHRS, CDR2 YFSETQ. The J segment lost 1 base and the V segment lost 0 bases, leaving 3 bases of the junction unmatched.

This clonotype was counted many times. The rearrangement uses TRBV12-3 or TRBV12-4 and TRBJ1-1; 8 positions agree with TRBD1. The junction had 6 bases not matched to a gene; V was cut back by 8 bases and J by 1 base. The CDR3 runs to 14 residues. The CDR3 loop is CASRIDRGNTEAFF. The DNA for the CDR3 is TGTGCCAGCCGGATAGACAGGGGGAACACTGAAGCTTTCTTT.

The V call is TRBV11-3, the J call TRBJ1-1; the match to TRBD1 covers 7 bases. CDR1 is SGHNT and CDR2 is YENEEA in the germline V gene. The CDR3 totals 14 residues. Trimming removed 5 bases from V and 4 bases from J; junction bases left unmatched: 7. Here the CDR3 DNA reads TGTGCCAGCAGCGAGACGACAGGGAGCACTGAAGCTTTCTTT. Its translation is CASSETTGSTEAFF.

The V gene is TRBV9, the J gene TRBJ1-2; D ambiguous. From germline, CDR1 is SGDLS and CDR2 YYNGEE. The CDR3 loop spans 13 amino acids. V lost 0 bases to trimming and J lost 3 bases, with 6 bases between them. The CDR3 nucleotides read TGTGCCAGCAGCGTAGACAGTGACTATGGCTACACCTTC. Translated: CASSVDSDYGYTF.

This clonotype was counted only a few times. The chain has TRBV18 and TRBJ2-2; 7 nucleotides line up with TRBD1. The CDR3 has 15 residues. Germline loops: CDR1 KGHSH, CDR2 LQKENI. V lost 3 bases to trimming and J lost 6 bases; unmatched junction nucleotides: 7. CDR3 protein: CASSPSHQGAGELFF. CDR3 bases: TGTGCCAGCTCACCTTCTCATCAGGGGGCCGGGGAGCTGTTTTTT.

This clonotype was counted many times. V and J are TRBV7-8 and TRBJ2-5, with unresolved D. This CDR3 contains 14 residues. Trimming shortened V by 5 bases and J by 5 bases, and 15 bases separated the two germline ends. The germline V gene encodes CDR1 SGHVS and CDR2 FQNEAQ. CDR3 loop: CASSPPGSRETQYF. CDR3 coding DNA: TGTGCCAGCAGCCCACCTGGGTCTAGGGAGACCCAGTACTTC.

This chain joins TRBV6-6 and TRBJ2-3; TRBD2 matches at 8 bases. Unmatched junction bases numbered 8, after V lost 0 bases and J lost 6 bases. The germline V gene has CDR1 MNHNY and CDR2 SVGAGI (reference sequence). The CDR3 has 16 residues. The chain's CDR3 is CASSYSKRGRMDTQYF. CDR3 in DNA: TGTGCCAGCAGTTACTCGAAGCGGGGGAGGATGGATACGCAGTATTTT.

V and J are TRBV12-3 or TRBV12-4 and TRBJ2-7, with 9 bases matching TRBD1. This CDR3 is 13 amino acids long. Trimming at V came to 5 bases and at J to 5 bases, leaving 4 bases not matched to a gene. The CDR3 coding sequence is TGTGCCAGCAGTCCGGACAGGGGTGACGAGCAGTACTTC. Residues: CASSPDRGDEQYF.

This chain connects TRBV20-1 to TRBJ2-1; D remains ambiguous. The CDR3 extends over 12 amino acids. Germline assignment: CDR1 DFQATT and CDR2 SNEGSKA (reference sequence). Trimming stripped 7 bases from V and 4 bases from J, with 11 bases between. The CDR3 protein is CSVISPYNEQFF. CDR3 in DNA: TGCAGTGTTATCAGCCCATACAATGAGCAGTTCTTC.

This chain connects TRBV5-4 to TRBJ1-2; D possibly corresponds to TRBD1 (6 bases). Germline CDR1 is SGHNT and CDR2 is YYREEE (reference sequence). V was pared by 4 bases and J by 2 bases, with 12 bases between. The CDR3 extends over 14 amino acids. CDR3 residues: CASSRRQENYGYTF. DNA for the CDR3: TGTGCCAGCAGCCGCAGACAGGAGAACTATGGCTACACCTTC.

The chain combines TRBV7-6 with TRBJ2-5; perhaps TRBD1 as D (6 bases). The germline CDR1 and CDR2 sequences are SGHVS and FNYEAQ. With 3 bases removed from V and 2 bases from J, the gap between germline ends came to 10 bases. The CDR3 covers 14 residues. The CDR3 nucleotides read TGTGCCAGCAGCTTTACCAGGGGTCAAGAGACCCAGTACTTC. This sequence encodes CASSFTRGQETQYF.